This T cell receptor beta chain was recorded in a study of siplizumab effects on memory and regulatory T cells (dated by TCRdb to between 2019 and 2020). Turning to the overall study: The effect of the anti-CD2 antibody siplizumab on alloreactive T-cell subsets was examined in allogeneic mixed lymphocyte reactions constructed from human PBMCs.

Libraries were built with the immunoSEQ multiplex PCR assay. About 9.1 x 10^4 TCR templates per sample were assayed on the deep sequencing platform. Genomic DNA extracted from sorted T cells was the material used for TCRbeta CDR3 sequencing. The source study handled its data this way. The R programming language was used for clonal analysis of TCRbeta CDR3 data. Alloreactive CD4+ and CD8+ clones were defined by comparing unstimulated samples with post-reaction CFSE-low samples. By matching sequences to the repertoires of sorted unstimulated Treg and non-Treg cells, each alloreactive CD4+ clone was assigned a regulatory or non-regulatory origin. TCRdb's version of the immuneACCESS table is confined to in-frame rearrangements and falls short of the full clone set. An unresolved V gene accounts for under half of the shortfall where checked; the remainder is of unknown origin. V and J calls and clone size are as listed in that table; D and trimming were resolved from the DNA. The sample profile shows approximately 100,000 clones; roughly 94% of them were found once. The ten largest clones capture around 0.68% of the sample.

TCRbeta CDR3 sequencing was performed on sorted unstimulated T cells and on proliferating T cells recovered from mixed lymphocyte reactions. Fresh whole blood from around 10 HLA-typed healthy donors was used as the source from which PBMCs were isolated. To map where alloreactive clones came from, unstimulated CD4+ regulatory T cells were FACS-sorted. CDR1 and CDR2 are drawn from the germline V gene: SGHRS, YFSETQ. V is clipped by 4 bases and J by 1 base, and the sequence between their germline boundaries is 11 bases long. The CDR3, from cysteine to phenylalanine, totals 14 residues. Only the CDR3 DNA stays, 42 bases, in frame from base 1. As concerns this clone: Its antigen remains undetermined. Base qualities are not provided; no much larger clone lies one nucleotide away.

Study-wide conclusions, independent of this receptor: Whether proliferating Tregs from siplizumab cultures actually had suppressive function was not functionally confirmed. Unstimulated naive T cells appeared to be more diverse than memory T cells, and naive cells seemed to make a substantial contribution to the alloresponse. Because sequences below about 10^-5 frequency were poorly captured, only a minor fraction of alloreactive clones could be mapped to unstimulated subsets. For roughly 75-97% of proliferating CD4+ or CD8+ clones, no naive or memory phenotype could be assigned. The cumulative frequency of alloreactive sequences traceable to unstimulated CD4+ memory T cells was significantly reduced by siplizumab. Among mappable alloreactive CD4+ clones, an average Treg-derived fraction of roughly 71% was observed with siplizumab, compared with approximately 26% in control reactions.

The clonotype was recovered from a human donor in good health. The rearrangement joined TRBV5-1 to TRBJ2-5; TRBD1 could be the D gene, as 6 bases match. Material: Tregs sorted from blood. The nucleotide sequence is TGCGCCAGCAGCAGAAAGGACAGCCAAGAGACCCAGTACTTC. Translated, this is CASSRKDSQETQYF.